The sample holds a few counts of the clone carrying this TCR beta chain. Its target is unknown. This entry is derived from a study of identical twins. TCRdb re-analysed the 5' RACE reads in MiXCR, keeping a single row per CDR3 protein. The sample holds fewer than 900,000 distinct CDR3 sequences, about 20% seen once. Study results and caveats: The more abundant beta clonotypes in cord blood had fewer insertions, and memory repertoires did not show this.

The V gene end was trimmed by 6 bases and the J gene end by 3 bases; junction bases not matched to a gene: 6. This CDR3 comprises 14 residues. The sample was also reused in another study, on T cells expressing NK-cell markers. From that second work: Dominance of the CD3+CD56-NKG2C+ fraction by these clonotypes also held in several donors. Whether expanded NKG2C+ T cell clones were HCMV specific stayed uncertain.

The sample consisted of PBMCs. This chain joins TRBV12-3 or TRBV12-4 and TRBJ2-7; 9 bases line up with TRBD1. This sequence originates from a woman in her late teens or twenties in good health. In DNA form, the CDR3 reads TGTGCCAGCAGACTGAAGACAGGGGGCTACGAGCAGTACTTC. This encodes CASRLKTGGYEQYF.